This TCR beta chain stems from a study of blood T cell repertoires in COVID-19. In the study overall: Both acute and convalescent COVID-19 samples were obtained from the United States, Italy and Spain. In each case, the material was cDNA or gDNA derived from T cells, B-cell-depleted T cells, or PBMCs.

Original methodology: Estimation of nucleated cell counts was performed using reference gene primer amplification. Profiled with immunoSEQ multiplex PCR; TCRdb holds only in-frame clones, not every one. The V and J calls and clone size are taken from that table; D and trimming were inferred from the DNA. The table includes 100,000 to 150,000 clones, about 79% detected once. The CDR3 contains 16 residues. Germline values: CDR1 SGDLS, CDR2 YYNGEE. V lost 0 bases, J lost 9 bases, and 16 bases lay in between. Material for sequencing was peripheral blood. The rearrangement joins TRBV9 to TRBJ1-6; weak D call: TRBD1 (6 bases). The receptor was derived from a man aged 35-49 years with active or convalescent COVID-19. In DNA form, the CDR3 reads TGTGCCAGCAGCGTAGGCCCAGGGGTCGGTGTTTCACCCCTCCACTTT. It specifies CASSVGPGVGVSPLHF.